The present T cell receptor (beta chain) was sequenced within a study of shared clonotypes between healthy human individuals. V dropped 0 bases and J dropped 8 bases, with 11 bases sitting between them. The CDR3 is 14 amino acids. The V gene's germline CDR1 is GTSNPN and CDR2 SVGIG (reference sequence). Produced via immunoSEQ multiplex PCR; TCRdb's table is partial and in-frame only. This sample has a few million clones, with approximately 96% found just once. The chain links TRBV30 to TRBJ1-6; D uncertain. Source material: naive CD4+ T cells sorted from blood. Subset described: CD45RA+ positively selected. This TCR was recovered from a man aged 18-30 years in good health. The CDR3 is CAWSVREGDSPLHF. The CDR3 bases are TGTGCCTGGAGTGTCCGGGAAGGAGATTCACCCCTCCACTTT.